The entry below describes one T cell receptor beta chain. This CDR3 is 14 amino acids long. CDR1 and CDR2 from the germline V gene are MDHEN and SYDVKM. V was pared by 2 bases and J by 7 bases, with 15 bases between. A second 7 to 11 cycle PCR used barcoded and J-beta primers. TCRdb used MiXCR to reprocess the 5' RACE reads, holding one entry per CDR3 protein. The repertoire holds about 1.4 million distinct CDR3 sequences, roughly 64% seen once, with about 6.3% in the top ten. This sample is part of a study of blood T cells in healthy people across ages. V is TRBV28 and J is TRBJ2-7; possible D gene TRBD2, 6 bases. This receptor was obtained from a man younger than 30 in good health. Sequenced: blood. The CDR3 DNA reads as TGTGCCAGCAGTTTAGGGCAGACGGGGGTGGAGCAGTACTTC. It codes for CASSLGQTGVEQYF.